Given below is one TCR beta chain in context. Its specific antigen is unknown. There are no base qualities to consult, and no much larger clone falls within one base. The data belong to a study of T cell responses to AZD1222 COVID-19 vaccine (dated by TCRdb to about 2021). Turning to the overall study: AZD1222 recipients whose second dose came at about 4 weeks and those whose second dose came at about 12 weeks were combined into one group, since spike-specific TCR depth and breadth did not differ between the two schedules. Trial participants were enrolled by age into 18-55, 56-69 and 70-plus year subgroups, with approximately 160, 26 and 62 TCR-sequenced participants respectively. A total of approximately 230 trial participants underwent TCR sequencing, of whom around 200 received two doses of AZD1222 and 26 received two doses of the MenACWY control vaccine.

Sequences LNHDA (CDR1) and SQIVND (CDR2) are obtained from the germline V gene (reference sequence). Compared with germline, V lacks 7 bases and J lacks 8 bases; bases without a gene match: 10. The CDR3 goes from the cysteine to the phenylalanine over 13 residues. Of all the DNA, just the CDR3 is kept, 39 bases in frame from base 1. The CDR3 regions of human TCRbeta chains were analyzed by immunosequencing. Per the authors' processing: Repertoire TCRs were matched against a reference library of SARS-CoV-2-specific TCRs generated with the MIRA antigen-specificity platform. Breadth was defined as the fraction of unique TCRs that were SARS-CoV-2-associated. Depth was defined as the fraction of total T cells that were SARS-CoV-2-associated. Using the MIRA data, every spike-specific TCR was mapped to the spike region that the TCR reacted to and assigned to either a CD4 or a CD8 class. Log10-transformed breadth and depth values were compared by one-way ANOVA with Sidak's multiple comparisons tests. In its TCRdb copy, this immuneACCESS table keeps in-frame sequences only and misses some clones. Where compared with another copy, unresolved V genes explain less than half of these, and the others have no known cause. The V and J calls and the clone size are those of that table, but D and trimming were determined from the DNA. Within this sample are roughly 250,000 clones, with approximately 93% of them counted one time only. Jointly, the top ten make up about 0.5% of the sample.

What the authors observed across the whole study: Only a handful of AZD1222 recipients were SARS-CoV-2 seropositive at baseline, limiting conclusions about previously exposed vaccinees. The 56-69-year group was small, and its depth increase did not reach significance, likely because of low power. Participants were mostly white British, with more females than males. The authors suggested clonal diversity may have been underestimated. Nearly half of unique spike-specific TCRs reportedly recognized epitopes outside regions mutated in the B.1.351 and B.1.1.7 variants. A significant rise in spike-specific TCR breadth and depth was observed after two AZD1222 doses relative to day 0 and relative to MenACWY recipients. Vaccine-associated CD4 TCRs spanned the whole spike protein, with dominant responses in regions 160-218 and 743-854. Because no samples from the day 14 peak response were available, repertoires could be characterized only after the peak T cell response.

The intended sense of this specimen's time point label: baseline before first vaccination. Vaccinee samples were obtained from the UK trials COV001 and COV002, which included a single-blind randomized controlled phase 2/3 trial of AZD1222 (ChAdOx1 nCoV-19) in healthy adults. For TCRbeta chain sequencing, PBMC samples were collected from trial participants at day 0 and at day 28 after the second dose. The specimen comprised peripheral blood, sampled on day 0 of AZD1222 vaccination. The receptor was isolated from an adult in good health. The chain is encoded by TRBV19 joined to TRBJ1-2; TRBD1 aligns with 7 central bases. The sequenced DNA: TGTGCCAGTATGGACAGGAACGTTAAAGGCTACACCTTC. The translation is CASMDRNVKGYTF.